The rows below give T cell receptor beta chains drawn from one sample of a study of blood T cells in healthy people across ages. TCRdb itself ran the 5' RACE reads through MiXCR, one entry per CDR3 protein. The data hold around 320,000 distinct CDR3 sequences, with around 30% observed a single time. The source material was blood. The receptors come from a woman in her seventies in good health. The conserved cysteine and the conserved F or W are not part of the CDR3 here.

v_call | cdr3_aa
TRBV15 | ATSRPQASSGNTIY
TRBV12-3/TRBV12-4 | ASSLNIFKPQH
TRBV20-1 | SARDGGPSGEQF
TRBV6-5 | ASRITGETEKLF
TRBV24-1 | ATSERQGRTGELF
TRBV14 | ASSHPGTTHYEQY
TRBV20-1 | SALDRGQETQY
TRBV27 | ASSRDNTRLNTEAF
TRBV4-3 | ASSQENRQSFKTQY
TRBV5-1 | ASSFSGGTAYEQY
TRBV11-2 | ASTRLAGYNEQF
TRBV29-1 | SVEDPTGIDAEQY
TRBV15 | ATSSRGAHEQY
TRBV20-1 | SAYRGTTNEKLF
TRBV20-1 | SATGQGGAGANVLT
TRBV10-3 | AISESGRVDGYT
TRBV20-1 | SARGDRQQQF
TRBV12-3/TRBV12-4 | ASSLGTGGSWETQY
TRBV7-2 | ASSGASGRSTDTQC
TRBV29-1 | SVTGQVNQETQY
TRBV12-3/TRBV12-4 | ASGQGRTDTQY
TRBV5-4 | ASRPGAGQGNNEQF
TRBV7-2 | ASSYPGGTGERGEQY
TRBV20-1 | SARDRDRGIQPQH
TRBV20-1 | SASTLPGLADYNEQF
TRBV7-3 | ASSRTGASGRGTGELF
TRBV7-9 | ASSFWADQETQY
TRBV12-3/TRBV12-4 | ASHKGLEETQY
TRBV20-1 | SASTRGSYGYT
TRBV29-1 | SVVSREAYEQY
TRBV11-2 | ASSLTGPSGRQVVYEQY
TRBV7-8 | ASSFGGEQY
TRBV20-1 | SARGATPSFVEQY
TRBV5-1 | ASSEGSLVGGYT
TRBV7-2 | ASSPSGTASSGANVLT
TRBV11-2 | ASSPLGGNSYNEQF
TRBV11-2 | ASSSSGTGTQY
TRBV5-1 | ASSRGQPHTEAF
TRBV20-1 | SASYARGGSYEQY
TRBV5-1 | ASSSDYLEQF
TRBV6-5 | ASSLTSGGAKRKEETQY
TRBV24-1 | ATSDFRLHYGYT
TRBV2 | ASTGGTVNTGELF
TRBV15 | ATSPGASGNTIY
TRBV6-2/TRBV6-3 | ASSSRTSGFQY
TRBV10-3 | AISVDGDTQY
TRBV6-2/TRBV6-3 | ASSYLAGGFNEQF
TRBV29-1 | SVGSRGQETQY